A selection of T cell receptor beta chains follows, all from one sample in a study of early T cells in non-severe SARS-CoV-2 infection. TCRdb re-derived calls from the 5' RACE reads in MiXCR, one entry per CDR3 protein. The sample has 50,000 or so distinct CDR3 sequences; approximately 13% are singletons. The sequencing input was whole blood. These receptors were obtained from an adult who was a healthcare worker with PCR-confirmed SARS-CoV-2 infection or an uninfected control (not recorded which). Each CDR3 is given with its conserved first and last residue. Each record gives: J gene, V gene, clone size, D gene, CDR3 DNA, CDR3 protein. The D gene is left open where the match is weak. Size is stated for part of the rows, as once, few or many counts, or as a class when the clone is expanded.

j_call: TRBJ2-7
v_call: TRBV4-1
clone_size: few
d_call: NA
cdr3_nt: TGCGCCAGCAGCCAAGATCGTCCGGAGGGGACTGAGAGCTCCTACGAGCAGTACTTC
cdr3_aa: CASSQDRPEGTESSYEQYF

j_call: TRBJ1-6
v_call: TRBV3-1
clone_size: NA
d_call: NA
cdr3_nt: TGTGCCAGCAGCCCAGGAAATCGAGTACGGGATTCACCCCTCCACTTT
cdr3_aa: CASSPGNRVRDSPLHF

j_call: TRBJ1-1
v_call: TRBV7-6
clone_size: many
d_call: NA
cdr3_nt: TGTGCCAGCACCCTAACAGGGAACACTGAAGCTTTCTTT
cdr3_aa: CASTLTGNTEAFF

j_call: TRBJ1-3
v_call: TRBV12-3/TRBV12-4
clone_size: many
d_call: NA
cdr3_nt: TGTGCCAGCAGTTTTGGGTACGGGACGACTGGAAACACCATATATTTT
cdr3_aa: CASSFGYGTTGNTIYF

j_call: TRBJ1-4
v_call: TRBV4-2
clone_size: NA
d_call: NA
cdr3_nt: TGTGCCAGCAGCCAAGTCGCGAGGGAGGACGAAAAACTGTTTTTT
cdr3_aa: CASSQVAREDEKLFF

j_call: TRBJ2-5
v_call: TRBV5-1
clone_size: NA
d_call: NA
cdr3_nt: TGCGCCAGCAGCCCATCTCAAGAGACCCAGTACTTC
cdr3_aa: CASSPSQETQYF

j_call: TRBJ2-1
v_call: TRBV7-3
clone_size: few
d_call: TRBD1
cdr3_nt: TGTGCCAGCAGCCAGGGACAGAAATTCAATGAGCAGTTCTTC
cdr3_aa: CASSQGQKFNEQFF

j_call: TRBJ2-3
v_call: TRBV5-6
clone_size: few
d_call: NA
cdr3_nt: TGTGCCAGCAGCTTGGATCACGGGGCCCGGGGGACGCAGTATTTT
cdr3_aa: CASSLDHGARGTQYF

j_call: TRBJ1-6
v_call: TRBV2
clone_size: NA
d_call: TRBD1
cdr3_nt: TGTGCCAGCGACAGGGGGGAGTATTCACCCCTCCACTTT
cdr3_aa: CASDRGEYSPLHF

j_call: TRBJ1-5
v_call: TRBV7-9
clone_size: many
d_call: NA
cdr3_nt: TGTGCCAGCAGCTTTGGACCCTCAAGCAATCAGCCCCAGCATTTT
cdr3_aa: CASSFGPSSNQPQHF

j_call: TRBJ2-1
v_call: TRBV20-1
clone_size: few
d_call: TRBD1
cdr3_nt: TGCAGTGCTCGACCAACAGGGGCCACCAGGGTTAATGAGCAGTTCTTC
cdr3_aa: CSARPTGATRVNEQFF

j_call: TRBJ2-1
v_call: TRBV5-1
clone_size: many
d_call: TRBD1
cdr3_nt: TGCGCCAGCAGCTCCCATCTCGCCGGGACAGGGGCATTCAATGAGCAGTTCTTC
cdr3_aa: CASSSHLAGTGAFNEQFF

j_call: TRBJ2-5
v_call: TRBV30
clone_size: many
d_call: NA
cdr3_nt: TGTGCCTGGAGTGTACTAGGGGGAAACCAAGAGACCCAGTACTTC
cdr3_aa: CAWSVLGGNQETQYF

j_call: TRBJ2-6
v_call: TRBV7-3
clone_size: NA
d_call: TRBD1
cdr3_nt: TGTGCCAGCAGCTTAGTTCAGGGGGTGCCTGGGGCCAACGTCCTGACTTTC
cdr3_aa: CASSLVQGVPGANVLTF

j_call: TRBJ1-5
v_call: TRBV4-1
clone_size: many
d_call: NA
cdr3_nt: TGCGCCAGCAGCCAAAACCACAGGGAGCCCAATCAGCCCCAGCATTTT
cdr3_aa: CASSQNHREPNQPQHF

j_call: TRBJ1-6
v_call: TRBV12-3/TRBV12-4
clone_size: NA
d_call: TRBD1
cdr3_nt: TGTGCCAGCAGTTTAGTAAGGGGGCCCACCCTCCACTTT
cdr3_aa: CASSLVRGPTLHF

j_call: TRBJ2-2
v_call: TRBV28
clone_size: few
d_call: NA
cdr3_nt: TGTGCCAGCAGTCCCCTCACTAAGGGCACCGGGGAGCTGTTTTTT
cdr3_aa: CASSPLTKGTGELFF

j_call: TRBJ2-1
v_call: TRBV6-2/TRBV6-3
clone_size: many
d_call: TRBD2
cdr3_nt: TGTGCCAGCAGTTTAGCGGGGGCCTACTCCTACAATGAGCAGTTCTTC
cdr3_aa: CASSLAGAYSYNEQFF

j_call: TRBJ2-1
v_call: TRBV6-5
clone_size: many
d_call: NA
cdr3_nt: TGTGCCAGCAGTTACACCCGAGAGAATGAGCAGTTCTTC
cdr3_aa: CASSYTRENEQFF

j_call: TRBJ2-7
v_call: TRBV7-9
clone_size: NA
d_call: NA
cdr3_nt: TGTGCCAGCAGCCCAGAGGGTGCCTACGAGCAGTACTTC
cdr3_aa: CASSPEGAYEQYF

j_call: TRBJ1-4
v_call: TRBV6-2/TRBV6-3
clone_size: many
d_call: NA
cdr3_nt: TGTGCCAGCAGTTACCTGATCCCCTGGACAAACGGAAAACTGTTTTTT
cdr3_aa: CASSYLIPWTNGKLFF

j_call: TRBJ2-7
v_call: TRBV5-1
clone_size: many
d_call: TRBD1
cdr3_nt: TGCGCCAGCAGCGGGACAGGGGCCCTCTACGAGCAGTACTTC
cdr3_aa: CASSGTGALYEQYF

j_call: TRBJ2-6
v_call: TRBV5-1
clone_size: many
d_call: NA
cdr3_nt: TGCGCCAGCAGCTTATCGGCTGCTGGGGCCAACGTCCTGACTTTC
cdr3_aa: CASSLSAAGANVLTF

j_call: TRBJ1-6
v_call: TRBV5-1
clone_size: few
d_call: TRBD1
cdr3_nt: TGCGCCAGCAGCACCGTAACAGGGGACAATTCACCCCTCCACTTT
cdr3_aa: CASSTVTGDNSPLHF

j_call: TRBJ2-7
v_call: TRBV15
clone_size: NA
d_call: NA
cdr3_nt: TGTGCCACCAGTGAGGGGCTCTACGAGCAGTACTTC
cdr3_aa: CATSEGLYEQYF

j_call: TRBJ2-5
v_call: TRBV13
clone_size: NA
d_call: TRBD1
cdr3_nt: TGTGCCAGCAGCTTCAGGGGGCGGGAGACCCAGTACTTC
cdr3_aa: CASSFRGRETQYF

j_call: TRBJ2-1
v_call: TRBV7-8
clone_size: NA
d_call: NA
cdr3_nt: TGTGCCAGCAGCCGCGGGGCGGGGAGCTCCTACAATGAGCAGTTCTTC
cdr3_aa: CASSRGAGSSYNEQFF

j_call: TRBJ1-3
v_call: TRBV29-1
clone_size: many
d_call: TRBD1
cdr3_nt: TGCAGCGTTGGGACAGGGGGTGGAAACACCATATATTTT
cdr3_aa: CSVGTGGGNTIYF

j_call: TRBJ2-2
v_call: TRBV5-1
clone_size: NA
d_call: TRBD2
cdr3_nt: TGCGCCAGCAGCCCCGGGGGGACGAACACCGGGGAGCTGTTTTTT
cdr3_aa: CASSPGGTNTGELFF

j_call: TRBJ1-1
v_call: TRBV30
clone_size: few
d_call: TRBD1
cdr3_nt: TGTGCCTGGGCATCCGGGACAGGGACGATTGAAGCTTTCTTT
cdr3_aa: CAWASGTGTIEAFF

j_call: TRBJ1-2
v_call: TRBV29-1
clone_size: many
d_call: NA
cdr3_nt: TGCAGCGTTGAAGATCGCAGGGACGGCTACACCTTC
cdr3_aa: CSVEDRRDGYTF

j_call: TRBJ2-1
v_call: TRBV7-2
clone_size: NA
d_call: TRBD1
cdr3_nt: TGTGCCAGCAGCTTCCGGGACAGGTACAATGAGCAGTTCTTC
cdr3_aa: CASSFRDRYNEQFF

j_call: TRBJ1-5
v_call: TRBV5-6
clone_size: many
d_call: NA
cdr3_nt: TGTGCCAGCAGCTTGAGGGGTTGGGGCAATCAGCCCCAGCATTTT
cdr3_aa: CASSLRGWGNQPQHF

j_call: TRBJ2-2
v_call: TRBV12-3/TRBV12-4
clone_size: many
d_call: NA
cdr3_nt: TGTGCCAGCAGTCAGTCCACCGGGGAGCTGTTTTTT
cdr3_aa: CASSQSTGELFF

j_call: TRBJ1-1
v_call: TRBV4-1
clone_size: many
d_call: TRBD1
cdr3_nt: TGCGCCAGCAGCCAAGTGGCGGGACAGGGCACTGAAGCTTTCTTT
cdr3_aa: CASSQVAGQGTEAFF

j_call: TRBJ1-5
v_call: TRBV3-1
clone_size: NA
d_call: NA
cdr3_nt: TGTGCCAGCAGCGCAACCGGGGCCCCCATGCAGCCCCAGCATTTT
cdr3_aa: CASSATGAPMQPQHF

j_call: TRBJ2-5
v_call: TRBV11-2
clone_size: NA
d_call: TRBD2
cdr3_nt: TGTGCCAGCAGCTACCCGCAAGGGCTAGCGGGGGGAGGGACCCAGTACTTC
cdr3_aa: CASSYPQGLAGGGTQYF

j_call: TRBJ1-5
v_call: TRBV19
clone_size: NA
d_call: NA
cdr3_nt: TGTGCCAGTGCCGGCCAGATACCCAATCAGCCCCAGCATTTT
cdr3_aa: CASAGQIPNQPQHF

j_call: TRBJ2-1
v_call: TRBV29-1
clone_size: few
d_call: TRBD2
cdr3_nt: TGCAGCGTCCAACCGGTAGCGGGGCCTAGGTACAATGAGCAGTTCTTC
cdr3_aa: CSVQPVAGPRYNEQFF

j_call: TRBJ2-1
v_call: TRBV7-8
clone_size: NA
d_call: NA
cdr3_nt: TGTGCCAGCAGCCGGGACAAAGTTGAGCAGTTCTTC
cdr3_aa: CASSRDKVEQFF

j_call: TRBJ2-2
v_call: TRBV9
clone_size: many
d_call: NA
cdr3_nt: TGTGCCAGCAGCGGGAGGGGGCTCGGGGAGCTGTTTTTT
cdr3_aa: CASSGRGLGELFF

j_call: TRBJ1-3
v_call: TRBV11-2
clone_size: many
d_call: NA
cdr3_nt: TGTGCCAGCAGCTCGAGAGGGGGGACCTCTGGAAACACCATATATTTT
cdr3_aa: CASSSRGGTSGNTIYF

j_call: TRBJ2-1
v_call: TRBV29-1
clone_size: few
d_call: NA
cdr3_nt: TGCAGCGGGAGGCAGGGGGGAGGCAATGAGCAGTTCTTC
cdr3_aa: CSGRQGGGNEQFF

j_call: TRBJ2-3
v_call: TRBV20-1
clone_size: NA
d_call: TRBD2
cdr3_nt: TGCAGTGCTAGAGCCAGTAGCGGGAGGCTAGCAGATACGCAGTATTTT
cdr3_aa: CSARASSGRLADTQYF

j_call: TRBJ2-5
v_call: TRBV11-2
clone_size: many
d_call: NA
cdr3_nt: TGTGCCAGCAGCTTAATGTCGGGATGGGAGACCCAGTACTTC
cdr3_aa: CASSLMSGWETQYF

j_call: TRBJ1-6
v_call: TRBV20-1
clone_size: NA
d_call: NA
cdr3_nt: TGCAGTGCTAGCAGCTTACAGGGTAATTCACCCCTCCACTTT
cdr3_aa: CSASSLQGNSPLHF

j_call: TRBJ2-7
v_call: TRBV20-1
clone_size: many
d_call: TRBD2
cdr3_nt: TGCAGTGCTAGAGATCTCAGGACTAGCGGGAGGACCTACGAGCAGTACTTC
cdr3_aa: CSARDLRTSGRTYEQYF

j_call: TRBJ2-3
v_call: TRBV20-1
clone_size: NA
d_call: NA
cdr3_nt: TGCAGTGCTCACCGGGACTCCACTAGCACAGATACGCAGTATTTT
cdr3_aa: CSAHRDSTSTDTQYF

j_call: TRBJ1-2
v_call: TRBV19
clone_size: many
d_call: TRBD1
cdr3_nt: TGTGCCAGTAGTATAGGGACAGGGGATGGCTACACCTTC
cdr3_aa: CASSIGTGDGYTF

j_call: TRBJ2-1
v_call: TRBV6-2/TRBV6-3
clone_size: many
d_call: TRBD2
cdr3_nt: TGTGCCAGCAGGCTAGCGGGAGGGAACAATGAGCAGTTCTTC
cdr3_aa: CASRLAGGNNEQFF

j_call: TRBJ2-7
v_call: TRBV7-9
clone_size: NA
d_call: NA
cdr3_nt: TGTGCCAGCAGCTCGACTAACCTCTACGAGCAGTACTTC
cdr3_aa: CASSSTNLYEQYF

j_call: TRBJ2-2
v_call: TRBV11-2
clone_size: few
d_call: NA
cdr3_nt: TGTGCCAGCAGCTTAGATCTGGCAACCGGGGAGCTGTTTTTT
cdr3_aa: CASSLDLATGELFF